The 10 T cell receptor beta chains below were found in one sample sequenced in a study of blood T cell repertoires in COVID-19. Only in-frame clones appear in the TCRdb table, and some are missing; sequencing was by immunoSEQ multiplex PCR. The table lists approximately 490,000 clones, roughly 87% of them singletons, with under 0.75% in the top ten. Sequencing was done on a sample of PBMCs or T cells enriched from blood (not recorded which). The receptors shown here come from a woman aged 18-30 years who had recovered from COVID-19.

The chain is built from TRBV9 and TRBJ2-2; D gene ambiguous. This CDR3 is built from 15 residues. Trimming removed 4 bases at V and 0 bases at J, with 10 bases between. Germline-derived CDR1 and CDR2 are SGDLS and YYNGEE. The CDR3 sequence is CASSLVDTNTGELFF. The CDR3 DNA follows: TGTGCCAGCAGCCTCGTAGACACGAACACCGGGGAGCTGTTTTTT. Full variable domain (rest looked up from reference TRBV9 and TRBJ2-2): DSGVTQTPKHLITATGQRVTLRCSPRSGDLSVYWYQQSLDQGLQFLIQYYNGEERAKGNILERFSAQQFPDLHSELNLSSLELGDSALYFCASSLVDTNTGELFFGEGSRLTVL.

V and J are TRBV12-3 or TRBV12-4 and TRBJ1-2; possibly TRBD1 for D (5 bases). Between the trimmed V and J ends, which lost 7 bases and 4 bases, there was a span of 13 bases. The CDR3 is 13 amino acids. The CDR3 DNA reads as TGTGCCAGCACCTCAGGGATTCTCTATGGCTACACCTTC. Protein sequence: CASTSGILYGYTF.

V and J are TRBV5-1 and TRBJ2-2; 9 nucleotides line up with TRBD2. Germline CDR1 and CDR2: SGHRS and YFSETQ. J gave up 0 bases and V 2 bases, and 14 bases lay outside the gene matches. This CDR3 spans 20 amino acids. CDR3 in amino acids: CASSFWPAGGPLTNTGELFF. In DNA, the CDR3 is TGCGCCAGCAGCTTCTGGCCAGCGGGGGGCCCTCTTACGAACACCGGGGAGCTGTTTTTT.

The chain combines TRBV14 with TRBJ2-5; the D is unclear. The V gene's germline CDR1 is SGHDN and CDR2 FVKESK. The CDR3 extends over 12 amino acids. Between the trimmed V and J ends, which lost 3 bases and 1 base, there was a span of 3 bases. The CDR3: CASSHSQETQYF. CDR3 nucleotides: TGTGCCAGCAGCCACTCCCAAGAGACCCAGTACTTC. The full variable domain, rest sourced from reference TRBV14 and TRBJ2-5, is EAGVTQFPSHSVIEKGQTVTLRCDPISGHDNLYWYRRVMGKEIKFLLHFVKESKQDESGMPNNRFLAERTGGTYSTLKVQPAELEDSGVYFCASSHSQETQYFGPGTRLLVL.

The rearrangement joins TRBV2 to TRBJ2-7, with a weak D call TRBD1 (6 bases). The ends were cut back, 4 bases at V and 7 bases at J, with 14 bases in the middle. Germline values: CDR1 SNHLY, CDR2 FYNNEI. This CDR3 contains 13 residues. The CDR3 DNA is TGTGCCAGCAGTGTAGTTAGCCAGGGGGAGCAGTACTTC. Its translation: CASSVVSQGEQYF.

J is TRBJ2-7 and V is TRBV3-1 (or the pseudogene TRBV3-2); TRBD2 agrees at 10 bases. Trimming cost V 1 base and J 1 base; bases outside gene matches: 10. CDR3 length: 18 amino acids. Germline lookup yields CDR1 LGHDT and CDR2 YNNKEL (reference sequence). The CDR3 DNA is TGTGCCAGCAGCCAAGTCCCGAGAAGCGGGGGGGCGTCCTACGAGCAGTACTTC. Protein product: CASSQVPRSGGASYEQYF.

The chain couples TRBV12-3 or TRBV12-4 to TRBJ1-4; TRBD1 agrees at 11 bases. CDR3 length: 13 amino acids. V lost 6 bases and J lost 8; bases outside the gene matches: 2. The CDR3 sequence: CASRGQGEEKLFF. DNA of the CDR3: TGTGCCAGCAGGGGACAGGGGGAGGAAAAACTGTTTTTT.

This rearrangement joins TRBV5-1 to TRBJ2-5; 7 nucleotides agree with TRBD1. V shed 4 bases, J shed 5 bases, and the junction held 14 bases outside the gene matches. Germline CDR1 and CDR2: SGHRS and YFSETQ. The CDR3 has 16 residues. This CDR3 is CASSPQGVDGGETQYF. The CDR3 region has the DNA TGCGCCAGCAGCCCGCAGGGGGTCGATGGGGGCGAGACCCAGTACTTC.

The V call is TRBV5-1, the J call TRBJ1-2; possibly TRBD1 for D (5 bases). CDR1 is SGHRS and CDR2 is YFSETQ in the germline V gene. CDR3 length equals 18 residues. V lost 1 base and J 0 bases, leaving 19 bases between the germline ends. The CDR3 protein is CASSLRGLRDFSNYGYTF. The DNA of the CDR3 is TGCGCCAGCAGCTTGCGGGGCCTAAGGGACTTTTCTAACTATGGCTACACCTTC.

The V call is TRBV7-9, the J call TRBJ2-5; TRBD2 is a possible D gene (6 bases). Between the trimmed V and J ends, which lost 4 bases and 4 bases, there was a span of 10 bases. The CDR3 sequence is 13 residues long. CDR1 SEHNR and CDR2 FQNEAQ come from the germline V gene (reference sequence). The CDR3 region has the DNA TGTGCCAGCAGCTCGGGGGTCGGAGAGACCCAGTACTTC. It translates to CASSSGVGETQYF.